The rows below give T cell receptor beta chains drawn from one sample of a study of blood T cell repertoires in COVID-19. Sequenced by immunoSEQ multiplex PCR; TCRdb stores in-frame clones only, minus some. The sample records tens of thousands of clones, over 75% being singletons. The sequenced material came from peripheral blood. These receptors came from a human donor in a cohort sampled during active COVID-19. The CDR3 runs from the conserved cysteine through the conserved F or W. Each record gives: J gene, V gene, D gene, clone size, CDR3 protein, CDR3 DNA. D genes are given only for firm matches. Clone size, where shown, is once, few, many, or a class for clones that have expanded.

TRBJ1-2 | TRBV30 | - | - | CAWSRNLRNYGYTF | TGTGCCTGGAGTCGCAATCTGAGGAACTATGGCTACACCTTC
TRBJ1-6 | TRBV30 | - | - | CACAIEVSSPLHF | TGTGCCTGTGCAATCGAGGTTTCTTCACCCCTCCACTTT
TRBJ2-3 | TRBV7-2 | - | - | CASSLFHQRLSTDTQYF | TGTGCCAGCAGCTTATTCCACCAGCGACTTAGCACAGATACGCAGTATTTT
TRBJ2-7 | TRBV27 | TRBD2 | - | CASSRPVAGGSYEQYF | TGTGCCAGCAGTCGTCCCGTAGCGGGGGGGTCCTACGAGCAGTACTTC
TRBJ2-5 | TRBV4-3 | TRBD2 | - | CASSQGLAGGETQYF | TGCGCCAGCAGCCAAGGACTAGCGGGGGGAGAGACCCAGTACTTC
TRBJ1-2 | TRBV5-1 | - | - | CASSSDVQGLRGYTF | TGCGCCAGCAGCTCAGACGTCCAGGGGCTTCGGGGCTACACCTTC
TRBJ2-2 | TRBV6-6 | TRBD2 | - | CASRPSGGNTGELFF | TGTGCCAGCAGACCTAGCGGGGGCAACACCGGGGAGCTGTTTTTT
TRBJ2-7 | TRBV5-1 | - | - | CASSFQQSSYEQYF | TGCGCCAGCAGCTTCCAACAGAGCTCCTACGAGCAGTACTTC
TRBJ1-3 | TRBV11-1 | - | - | CASSEQGFGNTIYF | TGTGCCAGCAGCGAACAGGGATTTGGGAACACCATATATTTT
TRBJ1-3 | TRBV3-1/TRBV3-2 | - | - | CASSAVAGNTIYF | TGTGCCAGCAGCGCGGTCGCTGGAAACACCATATATTTT
TRBJ2-7 | TRBV12-5 | TRBD2 | - | CASGLATGTSYEQYF | TGTGCTAGTGGTTTGGCAACCGGGACTAGCTACGAGCAGTACTTC
TRBJ1-2 | TRBV4-1 | TRBD1 | few | CASSPRRQGLTNYGYTF | TGCGCCAGCAGCCCCAGACGACAGGGCCTCACTAACTATGGCTACACCTTC
TRBJ1-1 | TRBV9 | - | - | CASSALQGTAEAFF | TGTGCCAGCAGCGCATTACAGGGTACCGCTGAAGCTTTCTTT
TRBJ2-6 | TRBV7-9 | TRBD2 | - | CASSPSSSGGRSGANVLTF | TGTGCCAGCAGCCCATCCTCTAGCGGGGGCCGCTCTGGGGCCAACGTCCTGACTTTC
TRBJ1-5 | TRBV3-1/TRBV3-2 | - | - | CASSQGWGGQGNQPQHF | TGTGCCAGCAGCCAAGGGTGGGGGGGCCAAGGCAATCAGCCCCAGCATTTT
TRBJ2-5 | TRBV2 | TRBD1 | - | CASARDSGTETQYF | TGTGCCAGCGCCCGGGACAGCGGCACGGAGACCCAGTACTTC